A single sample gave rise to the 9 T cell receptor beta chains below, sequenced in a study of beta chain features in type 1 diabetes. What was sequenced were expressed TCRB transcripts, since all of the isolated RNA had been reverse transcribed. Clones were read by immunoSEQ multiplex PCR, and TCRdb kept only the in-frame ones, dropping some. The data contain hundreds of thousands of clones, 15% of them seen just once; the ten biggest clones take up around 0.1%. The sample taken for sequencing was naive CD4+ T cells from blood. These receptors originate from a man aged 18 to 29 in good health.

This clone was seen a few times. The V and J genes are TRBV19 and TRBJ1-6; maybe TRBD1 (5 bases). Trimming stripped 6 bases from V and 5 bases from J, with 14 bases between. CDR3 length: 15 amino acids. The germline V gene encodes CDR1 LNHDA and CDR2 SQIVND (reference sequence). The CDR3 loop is CASSPRDGHNSPLHF. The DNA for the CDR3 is TGTGCCAGTAGCCCGCGGGACGGACATAATTCACCCCTCCACTTT. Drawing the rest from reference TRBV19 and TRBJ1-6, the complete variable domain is DGGITQSPKYLFRKEGQNVTLSCEQNLNHDAMYWYRQDPGQGLRLIYYSQIVNDFQKGDIAEGYSVSREKKESFPLTVTSAQKNPTAFYLCASSPRDGHNSPLHFGNGTRLTVT.

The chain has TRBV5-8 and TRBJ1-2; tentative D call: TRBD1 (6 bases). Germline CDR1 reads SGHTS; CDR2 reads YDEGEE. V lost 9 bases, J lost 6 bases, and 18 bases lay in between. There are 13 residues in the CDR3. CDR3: CAILDSQRDGYTF. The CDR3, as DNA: TGTGCCATCCTGGACAGCCAGAGGGATGGCTACACCTTC.

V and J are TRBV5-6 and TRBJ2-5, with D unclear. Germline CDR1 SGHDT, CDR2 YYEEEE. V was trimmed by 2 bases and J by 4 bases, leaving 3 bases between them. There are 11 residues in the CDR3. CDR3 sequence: CASSFIETQYF. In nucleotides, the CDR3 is TGTGCCAGCAGCTTTATAGAGACCCAGTACTTC.

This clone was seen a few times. CDR3 residues: CATWGVYGYTF. CDR3 DNA sequence: TGCGCCACCTGGGGTGTTTATGGCTACACCTTC. The chain recombines TRBV4-3 with TRBJ1-2; D is unclear. Germline CDR1 reads LGHNA; CDR2 reads YSLEER. V was pared by 10 bases and J by 5 bases, with 11 bases between. The CDR3 loop spans 11 amino acids.

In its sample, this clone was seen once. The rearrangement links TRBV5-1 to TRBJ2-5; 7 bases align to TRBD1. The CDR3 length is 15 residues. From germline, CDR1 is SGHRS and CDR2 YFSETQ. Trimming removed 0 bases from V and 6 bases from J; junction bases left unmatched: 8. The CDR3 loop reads CASSLEGGIRKTQYF. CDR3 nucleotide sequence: TGCGCCAGCAGCTTGGAAGGGGGCATAAGAAAGACCCAGTACTTC.

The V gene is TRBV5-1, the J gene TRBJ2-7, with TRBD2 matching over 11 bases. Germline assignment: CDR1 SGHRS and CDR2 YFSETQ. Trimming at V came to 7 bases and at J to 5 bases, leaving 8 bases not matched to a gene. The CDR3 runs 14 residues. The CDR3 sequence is CASGLAGRGHEQYF. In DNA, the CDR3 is TGCGCCAGCGGACTAGCGGGCCGAGGCCACGAGCAGTACTTC.

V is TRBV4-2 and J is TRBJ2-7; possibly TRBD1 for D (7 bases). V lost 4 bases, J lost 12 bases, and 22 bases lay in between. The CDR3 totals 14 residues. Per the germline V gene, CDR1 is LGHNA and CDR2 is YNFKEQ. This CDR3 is CASSPGGLQRGPYF. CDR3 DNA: TGTGCCAGCAGCCCCGGGGGTCTTCAAAGGGGGCCGTACTTC.

CDR3: CASSLYRGSYSYEQYF. The CDR3 DNA sequence: TGTGCCAGCAGCTTATACAGGGGGTCATACTCCTACGAGCAGTACTTC. The chain combines TRBV7-2 with TRBJ2-7, with 8 positions matching TRBD1. This CDR3 spans 16 amino acids. V shed 2 bases, J shed 0 bases, and the junction held 6 bases outside the gene matches. Germline V CDR1 and CDR2: SGHTA, FQGNSA.

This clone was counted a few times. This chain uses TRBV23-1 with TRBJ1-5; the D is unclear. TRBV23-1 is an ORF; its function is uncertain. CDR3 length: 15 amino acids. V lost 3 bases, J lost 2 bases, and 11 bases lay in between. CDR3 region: CASSHRNLGNQPQHF. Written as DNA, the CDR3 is TGCGCCAGCAGTCACAGGAATTTGGGCAATCAGCCCCAGCATTTT.